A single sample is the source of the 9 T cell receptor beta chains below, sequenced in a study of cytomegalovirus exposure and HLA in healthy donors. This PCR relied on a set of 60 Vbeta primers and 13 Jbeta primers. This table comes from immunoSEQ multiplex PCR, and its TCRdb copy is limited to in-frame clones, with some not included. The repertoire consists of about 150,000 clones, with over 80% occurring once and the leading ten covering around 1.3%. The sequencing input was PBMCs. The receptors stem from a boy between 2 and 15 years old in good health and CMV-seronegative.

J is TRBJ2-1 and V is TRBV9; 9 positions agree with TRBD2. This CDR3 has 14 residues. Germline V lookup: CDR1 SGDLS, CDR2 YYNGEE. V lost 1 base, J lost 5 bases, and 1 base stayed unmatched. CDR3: CASSVRLADNEQFF. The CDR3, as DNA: TGTGCCAGCAGCGTACGACTAGCGGACAATGAGCAGTTCTTC.

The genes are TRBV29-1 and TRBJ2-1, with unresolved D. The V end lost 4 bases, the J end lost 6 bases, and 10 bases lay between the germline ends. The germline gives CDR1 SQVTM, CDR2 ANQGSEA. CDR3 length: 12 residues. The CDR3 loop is CSVAPGPNEQFF. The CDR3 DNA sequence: TGCAGCGTTGCGCCAGGCCCCAATGAGCAGTTCTTC.

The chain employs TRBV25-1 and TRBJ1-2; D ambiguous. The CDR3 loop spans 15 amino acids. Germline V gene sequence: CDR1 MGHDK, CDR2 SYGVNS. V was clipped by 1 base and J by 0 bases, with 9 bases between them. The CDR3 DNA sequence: TGTGCCAGCAGTGAATTGAGGGCCGCTAACTATGGCTACACCTTC. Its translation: CASSELRAANYGYTF.

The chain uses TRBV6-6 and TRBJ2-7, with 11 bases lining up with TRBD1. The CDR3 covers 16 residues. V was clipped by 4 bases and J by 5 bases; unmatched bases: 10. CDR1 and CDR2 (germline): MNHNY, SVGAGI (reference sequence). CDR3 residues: CASSLTMDRGLDEQYV. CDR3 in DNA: TGTGCCAGCAGTTTAACTATGGACAGGGGGCTGGACGAGCAGTACGTC.

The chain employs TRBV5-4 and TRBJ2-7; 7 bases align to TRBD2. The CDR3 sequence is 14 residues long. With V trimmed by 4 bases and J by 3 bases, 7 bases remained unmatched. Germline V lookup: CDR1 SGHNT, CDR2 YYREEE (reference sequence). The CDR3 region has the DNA TGTGCCAGCAGCGTCTCCGGGACTAACTACGAGCAGTACGTC. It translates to CASSVSGTNYEQYV.

CDR3 coding DNA: TGTGCCAGCAGTTCCTTAACAGGGTCCTACGAGCAGTACGTC. As protein: CASSSLTGSYEQYV. This sequence joins TRBV6-5 and TRBJ2-7; possibly TRBD1 for D (6 bases). Germline V gene data show CDR1 as MNHEY and CDR2 as SVGAGI. The CDR3 extends over 14 amino acids. V was pared by 4 bases and J by 1 base, with 11 bases between.

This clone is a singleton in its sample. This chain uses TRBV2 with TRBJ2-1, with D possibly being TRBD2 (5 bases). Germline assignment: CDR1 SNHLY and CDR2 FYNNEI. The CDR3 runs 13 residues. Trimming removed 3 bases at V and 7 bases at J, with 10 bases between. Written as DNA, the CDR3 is TGTGCCAGCAGTGAGTTCCCGGGGAATGAGCAGTTCTTC. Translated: CASSEFPGNEQFF. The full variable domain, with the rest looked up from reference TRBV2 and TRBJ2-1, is EPEVTQTPSHQVTQMGQEVILRCVPISNHLYFYWYRQILGQKVEFLVSFYNNEISEKSEIFDDQFSVERPDGSNFTLKIRSTKLEDSAMYFCASSEFPGNEQFFGPGTRLTVL.

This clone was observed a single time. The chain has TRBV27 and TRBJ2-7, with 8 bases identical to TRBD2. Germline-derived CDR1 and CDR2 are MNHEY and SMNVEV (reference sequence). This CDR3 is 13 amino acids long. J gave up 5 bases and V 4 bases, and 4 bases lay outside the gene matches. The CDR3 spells CASSSGRENEQYF. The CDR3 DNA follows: TGTGCCAGCAGTTCCGGGAGGGAAAACGAGCAGTACTTC.

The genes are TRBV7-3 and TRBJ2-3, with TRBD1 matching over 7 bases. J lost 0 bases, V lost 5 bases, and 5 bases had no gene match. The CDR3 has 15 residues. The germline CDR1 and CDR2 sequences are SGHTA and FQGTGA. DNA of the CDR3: TGTGCCAGCAGCATCGGGACAGCTAGCACAGATACGCAGTATTTT. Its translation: CASSIGTASTDTQYF.